This TCR beta chain derives from a study of CD8+CD57+ T cells in acquired aplastic anemia. Study-wide findings and caveats: About 29 shared CD8+ CDR3s appeared highly expressed within patients' immunodominant clones.

Only a few counts were recorded for this clonotype. Its target is not known. TCR beta VDJ and CDR3 profiles were obtained from a genomic DNA template. MiXCR, run by TCRdb on the reads, gives a single entry per CDR3 protein. The table shows just over 450,000 distinct CDR3 sequences, with around 30% occurring only once. Previously, flow cytometry had revealed CD8+CD57+ cell expansion in the patients chosen for sequencing. There were no patients without severe acquired aplastic anemia. Blood came from patients not yet given any therapy. This sequence originates from a human donor with aplastic anemia. The sequenced sample was sorted CD4+, CD8+, or CD8+CD57+ T cells (not recorded which) from PBMCs.

The CDR3 DNA sequence: TGTGCCAGCAGCTTAGTGCGGGAGCGAGAGACCCAGTACTTC. This gives the protein CASSLVRERETQYF. V gene TRBV11-2 combines with J gene TRBJ2-5, with TRBD2 matching over 7 bases. This CDR3 is built from 14 residues. CDR1 and CDR2 from the germline V gene are SGHAT and FQNNGV. The trim removed 1 base at V and 4 bases at J, leaving 3 bases unmatched.